This TCR beta chain stems from a study of cytomegalovirus exposure and HLA in healthy donors. Study-level results: Associated with cytomegalovirus, according to the listing, were 150 to 200 TCR beta chains. An analysis was carried out at a later point. It showed that HLA-associated TCR beta chains were more clonally expanded than equally common non-associated chains.

In the PCR, 60 Vbeta and 13 Jbeta primers were used. TCRdb's table, derived via immunoSEQ multiplex PCR, lists solely in-frame clones and lacks some. This sample yields approximately 170,000 clones, of which over 60% are seen a single time; approximately 1.6% belongs to the top ten. The ends lost 4 bases at V and 4 bases at J; junction bases unmatched: 10. The CDR3 has 16 amino acids. CDR1 SGHVS and CDR2 FQNEAQ come from the germline V gene. This clone was detected a few times. Its antigen is unknown. This chain links TRBV7-8 with TRBJ1-3; 7 bases match TRBD1. Source material: PBMCs. The sequence derives from a girl aged 5 to 17 in good health and CMV-seronegative. The CDR3 region is CASSSSRDSLGNTIYF. The CDR3 DNA follows: TGTGCCAGCAGCTCATCCAGGGACAGCCTCGGAAACACCATATATTTT.